This TCR beta chain originates from a study of cytomegalovirus exposure and HLA in healthy donors. In the study overall: From donors who were HLA-typed, an early data release held 80 million or so unique TCRs.

PCR amplification relied on 60 Vbeta primers (plus 13 Jbeta primers). Per the study methods: A later analysis counted 65 million to 95 million unique TCR beta chains, around 11 million shared. TCRdb keeps only in-frame clones here, not all; method: immunoSEQ multiplex PCR. From that table come the V and J calls and clone size; the DNA was used to work out D and trimming. This sample has 90,000 to 140,000 clones; roughly 79% occur once, and the top ten carry 1.3%. The CDR3 spans 14 residues. CDR1 and CDR2 (germline): MNHNS, SASEGT. Trimming removed 5 bases at V and 3 bases at J, with 14 bases between. The source material was PBMCs. This chain links TRBV6-1 with TRBJ2-7, with D maybe TRBD1 (7 bases). The clonotype originates from a man between 35 and 55 years old in good health and CMV-seronegative. This CDR3 is CASSSGDRYYEQYF. The CDR3 nucleotides read TGTGCCAGCAGTTCGGGGGACAGATACTACGAGCAGTACTTC.